This section outlines one T cell receptor (beta chain) sequence together with its context. What it binds is not known. The data were produced by immunoSEQ multiplex PCR, yet TCRdb's version contains in-frame clones alone and is incomplete. Of tens of thousands of clones listed, roughly 94% are singletons. This specimen comes from a study of human thymus T cells. Regarding the study as a whole: Unrelated individuals were reported by related research to share highly overlapping thymic repertoires. Thymic and blood repertoires appeared to display a bias in their usage of V and J genes.

Thymic tissue was derived from resections collected during corrective heart surgery. CDR1 is SGDLS and CDR2 is YYNGEE in the germline V gene. The germline V and J ends were trimmed by 0 bases and 1 base, with 9 bases remaining between them. The length of the CDR3 is 15 residues. This TCR was recovered from a girl in the first two years of life with a congenital heart defect but otherwise immunologically healthy. J is TRBJ2-3 and V is TRBV9; no clear D gene. Sequenced: thymus tissue. The CDR3 region is CASSVASSGTDTQYF. CDR3 nucleotides: TGTGCCAGCAGCGTAGCCTCCTCCGGCACAGATACGCAGTATTTT.